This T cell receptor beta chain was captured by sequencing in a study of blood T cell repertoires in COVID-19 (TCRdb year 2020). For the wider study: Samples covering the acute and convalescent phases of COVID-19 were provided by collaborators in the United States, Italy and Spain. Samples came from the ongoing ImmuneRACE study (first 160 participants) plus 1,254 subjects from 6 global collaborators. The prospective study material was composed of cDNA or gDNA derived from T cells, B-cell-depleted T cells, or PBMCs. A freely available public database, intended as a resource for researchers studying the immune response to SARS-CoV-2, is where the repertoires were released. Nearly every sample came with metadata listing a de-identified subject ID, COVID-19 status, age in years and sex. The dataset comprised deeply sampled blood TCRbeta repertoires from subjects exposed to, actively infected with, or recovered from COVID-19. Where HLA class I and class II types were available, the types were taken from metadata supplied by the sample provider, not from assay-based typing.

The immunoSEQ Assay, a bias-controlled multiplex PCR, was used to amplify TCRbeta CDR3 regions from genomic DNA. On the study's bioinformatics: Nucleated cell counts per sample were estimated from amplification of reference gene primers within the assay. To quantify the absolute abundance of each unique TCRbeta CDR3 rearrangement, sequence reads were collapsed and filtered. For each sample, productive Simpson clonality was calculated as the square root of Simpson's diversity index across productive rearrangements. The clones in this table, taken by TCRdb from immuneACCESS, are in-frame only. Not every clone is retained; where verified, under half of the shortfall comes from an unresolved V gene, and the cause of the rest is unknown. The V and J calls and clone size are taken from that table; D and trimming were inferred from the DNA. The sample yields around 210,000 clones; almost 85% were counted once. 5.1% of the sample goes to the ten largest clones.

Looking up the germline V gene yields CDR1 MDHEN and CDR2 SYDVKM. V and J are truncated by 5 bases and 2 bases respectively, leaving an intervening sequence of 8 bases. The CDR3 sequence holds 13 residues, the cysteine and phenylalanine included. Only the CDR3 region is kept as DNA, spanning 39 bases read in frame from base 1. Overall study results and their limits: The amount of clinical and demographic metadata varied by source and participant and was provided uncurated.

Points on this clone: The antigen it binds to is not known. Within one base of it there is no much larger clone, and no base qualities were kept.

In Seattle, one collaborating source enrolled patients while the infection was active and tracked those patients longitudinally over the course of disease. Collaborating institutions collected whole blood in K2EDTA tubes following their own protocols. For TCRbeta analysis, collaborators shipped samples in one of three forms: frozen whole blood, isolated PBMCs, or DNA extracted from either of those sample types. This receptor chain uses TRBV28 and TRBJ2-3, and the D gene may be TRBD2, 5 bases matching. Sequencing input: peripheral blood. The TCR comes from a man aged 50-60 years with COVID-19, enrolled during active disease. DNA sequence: TGTGCCAGCAGTGCCGGGGACACAGATACGCAGTATTTT. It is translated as CASSAGDTDTQYF.